This T cell receptor beta chain is from a study of T-cell reconstitution after alpha-beta-depleted transplantation in children. This CDR3 is built from 13 residues. CDR1 and CDR2 (germline): MNHNS, SASEGT. Losses at the gene ends were 8 bases for V and 1 base for J; bases not matched to a gene: 5. This clonotype was recorded at least ten times. The antigen is undetermined. Preparation of the TCRbeta library was carried out with unique molecular identifiers. Each CDR3 protein gets one entry after TCRdb re-called the PCR reads with MiXCR. In the table there are roughly 670,000 distinct CDR3 sequences, around 12% of which are singletons. Study results and caveats: From surviving recipient T cells and thymic progenitors came the high day-60 TCRbeta diversity observed in some patients. Most T-cell counts and diversity one year after the transplant came from T cells that were newly produced. Alpha-beta T cells present about two months after transplant were reported to originate from several hundred expanded graft clones.

The sequence derives from a girl aged 2-10 years with congenital amegakaryocytic thrombocytopenia, due to receive a stem cell transplant. The chain combines TRBV6-1 with TRBJ2-7, with TRBD1 matching 7 bases. Sequenced material: PBMCs, taken before TCRalphabeta/CD19-depleted stem cell transplant. The CDR3 sequence: CASFGTASYEQYF. The CDR3 DNA is TGTGCCAGCTTTGGGACAGCATCCTACGAGCAGTACTTC.